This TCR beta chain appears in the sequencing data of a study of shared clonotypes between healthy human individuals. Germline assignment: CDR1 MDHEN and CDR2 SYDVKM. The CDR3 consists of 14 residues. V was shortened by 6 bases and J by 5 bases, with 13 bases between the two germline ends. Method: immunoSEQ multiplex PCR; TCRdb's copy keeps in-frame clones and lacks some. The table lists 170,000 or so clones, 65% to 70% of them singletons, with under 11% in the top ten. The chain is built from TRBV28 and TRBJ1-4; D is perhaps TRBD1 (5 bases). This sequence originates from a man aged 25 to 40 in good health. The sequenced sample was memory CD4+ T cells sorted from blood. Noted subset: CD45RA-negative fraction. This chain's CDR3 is CASSSGGVNEKLFF. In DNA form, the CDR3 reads TGTGCCAGCAGCTCCGGGGGGGTGAATGAAAAACTGTTTTTT. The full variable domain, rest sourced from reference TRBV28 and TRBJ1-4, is DVKVTQSSRYLVKRTGEKVFLECVQDMDHENMFWYRQDPGLGLRLIYFSYDVKMKEKGDIPEGYSVSREKKERFSLILESASTNQTSMYLCASSSGGVNEKLFFGSGTQLSVL.